One sample yielded the 21 T cell receptor beta chains listed below, sequenced in a study of T-cell reconstitution after alpha-beta-depleted transplantation in children. Preparation of the TCRbeta library used unique molecular identifiers. A single record per CDR3 protein comes from TCRdb applying MiXCR to the PCR reads. The table has 350,000 to 450,000 distinct CDR3 sequences, about a fifth seen once; the top ten hold 3.8%. The input for sequencing was PBMCs from the stem cell graft donor, taken from the stem cell graft. The receptors were gathered from a human donor who donated a stem cell graft to a child with acute myeloid leukemia.

This chain joins TRBV7-7 and TRBJ2-7; 9 nucleotides align to TRBD1. The CDR3 runs to 14 residues. CDR1 is SSHAT, CDR2 FNYEAQ, per germline (reference sequence). J gave up 5 bases and V 8 bases, and 10 bases lay outside the gene matches. As DNA, the CDR3 is TGTGCCAGCGGGACAGGGCCTCCTCGCCACGAGCAGTACTTC. This gives the protein CASGTGPPRHEQYF.

On this clonotype itself: This may stem from a read error, because a much larger clone lies one nucleotide away. The chain links TRBV20-1 to TRBJ2-2; 11 bases map to TRBD1. The germline gives CDR1 DFQATT, CDR2 SNEGSKA (reference sequence). This CDR3 region has 16 residues. The CDR3 coding sequence is TGCTGTGCTAGAGACGGACAGGGGGCTTACACCGGGGAGCTGTTTTTT. As protein: CCARDGQGAYTGELFF.

This clonotype was observed a single time. This sequence joins TRBV7-2 and TRBJ2-7; no clear D gene. Germline CDR1 is SGHTA and CDR2 is FQGNSA. The CDR3 loop spans 15 amino acids. Trimming pared 3 bases from V and 2 bases from J, leaving 14 bases between. The CDR3: CASSFRNSVPYEQYF. In nucleotides, the CDR3 is TGTGCCAGCAGCTTCCGGAACTCGGTTCCCTACGAGCAGTACTTC.

V gene TRBV24-1 combines with J gene TRBJ1-5; TRBD1 aligns across 10 bases. Losses at the gene ends were 4 bases for V and 2 bases for J; bases not matched to a gene: 4. Germline loops: CDR1 KGHDR, CDR2 SFDVKD. The CDR3 runs 16 residues. The CDR3, as DNA: TGTGCCACCAGTGAGTCGGGGACAGGGGGCAATCAGCCCCAGCATTTT. This codes for CATSESGTGGNQPQHF.

V usage is TRBV5-1 and J usage is TRBJ2-3; 10 positions agree with TRBD2. The J segment lost 2 bases and the V segment lost 4 bases, leaving 4 bases of the junction unmatched. Germline V gene data show CDR1 as SGHRS and CDR2 as YFSETQ. This CDR3 spans 15 amino acids. Here the CDR3 reads CASSVGTSDTDTQYF. CDR3 DNA sequence: TGCGCCAGCAGCGTCGGGACTAGCGACACAGATACGCAGTATTTT.

The chain employs TRBV11-2 and TRBJ1-5; no firm D call. Between the trimmed V and J ends, which lost 11 bases and 4 bases, there was a span of 12 bases. Germline V lookup: CDR1 SGHAT, CDR2 FQNNGV. The CDR3 is made up of 12 amino acids. The chain's CDR3 is CAHYQRNQPQHF. The CDR3 DNA is TGTGCCCATTACCAGAGGAATCAGCCCCAGCATTTT.

This clonotype was detected once. The chain is built from TRBV7-2 and TRBJ2-3; 7 bases are a match to TRBD1. Trimming took 2 bases from V and 4 from J; bases not matched to a gene: 3. Germline CDR1 and CDR2: SGHTA and FQGNSA. The CDR3 sequence is 14 residues long. The CDR3 DNA reads TGTGCCAGCAGCTTAAACCAGGGGGCAGATACGCAGTATTTT. This sequence encodes CASSLNQGADTQYF.

This clonotype has at least ten counts. The chain uses TRBV29-1 and TRBJ1-2, with D uncertain. Trimming took off 7 bases at V and 6 bases at J, with 21 bases between the two ends. The length of the CDR3 is 14 residues. Germline CDR1 is SQVTM and CDR2 is ANQGSEA. CDR3 sequence (DNA): TGCAGCGCCCACCGGCTGGACTTTTCGGATGGCTACACCTTC. This translates into CSAHRLDFSDGYTF.

This chain uses TRBV7-6 with TRBJ2-7; 8 bases align to TRBD2. Germline V gene data show CDR1 as SGHVS and CDR2 as FNYEAQ. CDR3 length: 20 residues. The trim removed 2 bases at V and 4 bases at J, leaving 22 bases unmatched. The CDR3 protein is CASSLTPPAGVGFGVYEQYF. For the CDR3, the DNA is TGTGCCAGCAGCTTAACCCCCCCAGCGGGAGTGGGATTTGGGGTTTACGAGCAGTACTTC.

The rearrangement uses TRBV6-2 or TRBV6-3 and TRBJ2-7; no clear D gene. Looked up from germline, CDR1 is MNHEY and CDR2 is SVGEGT. Trimming shortened V by 9 bases and J by 2 bases, and 5 bases separated the two germline ends. The CDR3 has 10 amino acids. The CDR3 sequence: CARFTYEQYF. The DNA for the CDR3 is TGTGCCAGATTTACCTACGAGCAGTACTTC.

This clonotype was detected many times. This sequence joins TRBV20-1 and TRBJ2-7; D is tentatively TRBD1 or TRBD2 (5 bases each). V shed 3 bases and J shed 4 bases, with 13 bases lying between them. Germline-derived CDR1 and CDR2 are DFQATT and SNEGSKA (reference sequence). CDR3 length: 13 amino acids. The CDR3 DNA reads as TGCAGTGCTAGTCCCAGGGACGGGTACGAGCAGTACTTC. Its translation: CSASPRDGYEQYF.

V usage is TRBV7-9 and J usage is TRBJ2-1; 10 bases are shared with TRBD2. Germline V CDR1 and CDR2: SEHNR, FQNEAQ (reference sequence). This CDR3 has 15 residues. With 1 base clipped from V and 8 bases from J, the junction kept 5 bases outside the gene matches. CDR3 DNA sequence: TGTGCCAGCAGCTTAGGAGCGGGAGGGCCCGATGAGCAGTTCTTC. Translation: CASSLGAGGPDEQFF. The complete variable domain, with remaining parts taken from reference TRBV7-9 and TRBJ2-1, reads DTGVSQNPRHKITKRGQNVTFRCDPISEHNRLYWYRQTLGQGPEFLTYFQNEAQLEKSRLLSDRFSAERPKGSFSTLEIQRTEQGDSAMYLCASSLGAGGPDEQFFGPGTRLTVL.

In its sample, this clonotype was seen many times. Here the CDR3 DNA reads TGCAGTGCTAGGGGGCGTCGGGAGCAGTACTTC. Its protein is CSARGRREQYF. The rearrangement joins TRBV20-1 to TRBJ2-7; perhaps TRBD1 as D (5 bases). Between the trimmed V and J ends, which lost 3 bases and 7 bases, there was a span of 10 bases. The CDR3 contains 11 residues. CDR1 and CDR2 from the germline V gene are DFQATT and SNEGSKA (reference sequence).

The V call is TRBV27, the J call TRBJ1-1; D is ambiguous. Per the germline V gene, CDR1 is MNHEY and CDR2 is SMNVEV (reference sequence). V was pared by 6 bases and J by 5 bases, with 13 bases between. The CDR3 has 13 amino acids. Here the CDR3 DNA reads TGTGCCAGCAGGGACGGCGGTGGTACTGAAGCTTTCTTT. Translating gives CASRDGGGTEAFF.

The chain couples TRBV6-2 or TRBV6-3 to TRBJ2-3; D perhaps matches TRBD2 (6 bases). Germline V gene lookup returns CDR1 MNHEY and CDR2 SVGEGT. The CDR3 runs 14 residues. V was trimmed by 5 bases and J by 5 bases, leaving 14 bases between them. CDR3 loop: CASSQVAEGDTQYF. CDR3 in DNA: TGTGCCAGCAGTCAAGTAGCGGAGGGAGATACGCAGTATTTT.

J is TRBJ2-3 and V is TRBV28, with 8 bases fitting TRBD2. This CDR3 contains 16 residues. J lost 6 bases, V lost 2 bases, and 10 bases had no gene match. The germline V gene has CDR1 MDHEN and CDR2 SYDVKM. CDR3 nucleotides: TGTGCCAGCAGTTTAAGCTTCGCGGGAGGCGGGGATACGCAGTATTTT. As protein: CASSLSFAGGGDTQYF.

Points on this clonotype: Compared with germline, one end of the junction differs, possibly owing to a read error. In nucleotides, the CDR3 is TGCAGTGCTAGTGGTTTAAAACAGGGGGCTTTGTTCGAGAAGTACTTC. This codes for CSASGLKQGALFEKYF. This rearrangement joins TRBV20-1 to TRBJ2-7; 9 nucleotides agree with TRBD1. CDR1 DFQATT and CDR2 SNEGSKA come from the germline V gene (reference sequence). This CDR3 has 16 residues.

This chain connects TRBV21-1 to TRBJ2-7; TRBD2, as called in the table, went unchecked against the DNA. TRBV21-1 is designated a pseudogene. This CDR3 is built from 17 residues. The chain's CDR3 is CASSTGTSGTEPYEQYF. Here the CDR3 DNA reads TGTGCCAGCAGTACTGGGACTAGCGGGACGGAACCCTACGAGCAGTACTTC.

The chain has TRBV7-3 and TRBJ2-1; the D gene is possibly TRBD1 (6 bases). The length of the CDR3 is 14 residues. V was pared by 2 bases and J by 6 bases, with 11 bases between. Germline V gene lookup returns CDR1 SGHTA and CDR2 FQGTGA. CDR3 sequence: CASSLQGLRNEQFF. The CDR3 DNA reads as TGTGCCAGCAGCTTACAGGGGCTCCGCAATGAGCAGTTCTTC.

This clonotype was seen ten or more times. This rearrangement joins TRBV12-3 or TRBV12-4 to TRBJ2-3; D is perhaps TRBD2 (6 bases). This CDR3 has 16 amino acids. DNA for the CDR3: TGTGCAACCCACTCCGGCGGGGACCCTAGCACAGATACGCAGTATTTT. Translating it yields CATHSGGDPSTDTQYF.

This clonotype showed up just a few times. J is TRBJ2-5 and V is TRBV12-3 or TRBV12-4; TRBD1 matches 9 bases. The CDR3 totals 15 residues. Germline trimming cut 5 bases from V and 5 bases from J; bases unmatched to any gene: 9. As DNA, the CDR3 is TGTGCCAGCAGTACCGACAGGGGGGAGGAGGAGACCCAGTACTTC. Protein: CASSTDRGEEETQYF.